This T cell receptor (beta chain) is from a study of beta chain features in type 1 diabetes. General study points: Patients showed naive, central memory and Treg TCRB repertoires that appeared more similar than those of healthy donors. A moderate, significant TCRB CDR3 shortening appeared in type 1 diabetes across four CD4+ subsets.

V lost 1 base to trimming and J lost 8 bases; unmatched junction nucleotides: 4. CDR3 size: 14 residues. Looked up from germline, CDR1 is SGHTA and CDR2 is FQGNSA. Researchers reported sorting CD4+ naive, central memory, regulatory and stem cell-like memory cells via CD45RO/CCR7/CD25/CD127/CD95/CD27. The authors reverse transcribed all of the isolated RNA, so sequencing captured expressed TCRB transcripts. Sequencing used immunoSEQ multiplex PCR; TCRdb keeps in-frame clones, though not all of them. The sample records some 370,000 clones, 8% to 10% being singletons. In its sample, this clone was seen a few times. Its specificity is unknown. A much larger clonotype is one base distant, so this may be a read error.

Sequencing input: central memory CD4+ T cells from blood. This clonotype originated in a man aged 25-45 years with type 1 diabetes. V usage is TRBV7-2 and J usage is TRBJ2-1; 8 positions match TRBD2. This CDR3 reads CASSLGGGPHEQFF. In DNA form, the CDR3 reads TGTGCCAGCAGCTTAGGCGGGGGGCCGCATGAGCAGTTCTTC.